Listed below are T cell receptor beta chains from one sample, sequenced in a study of blood T cell repertoires in COVID-19. Measured with immunoSEQ multiplex PCR; TCRdb has only the in-frame clones, and not every one. The sample lists roughly 500,000 clones, approximately 85% seen once, with approximately 3.4% in the top ten. What was sequenced was peripheral blood. Source of these receptors: a human donor in a cohort sampled during active COVID-19. CDR3s include the opening cysteine and the closing phenylalanine or tryptophan. D genes are given only for firm matches. Clone size is stated in some rows and not others, as once, few, many or a class when expanded.

v_gene: TRBV6-5; d_gene: -; abundance: -; j_gene: TRBJ1-5; CDR3nt: TGTGCCAGCAGTTTCCGGAGCAATCAGCCCCAGCATTTT; CDR3aa: CASSFRSNQPQHF
v_gene: TRBV5-1; d_gene: -; abundance: -; j_gene: TRBJ1-4; CDR3nt: TGCGCCAGCAGCTTGGCCGCGGGGGACGGTGAAAAACTGTTTTTT; CDR3aa: CASSLAAGDGEKLFF
v_gene: TRBV6-6; d_gene: -; abundance: few; j_gene: TRBJ1-5; CDR3nt: TGTGCCAGCAGTTACTCGTCAGGGAGGCAGCCCCAGCATTTT; CDR3aa: CASSYSSGRQPQHF
v_gene: TRBV9; d_gene: TRBD2; abundance: -; j_gene: TRBJ2-7; CDR3nt: TGTGCCAGCAGCGAGGGACTAGCGGAGCATTACGAGCAGTACTTC; CDR3aa: CASSEGLAEHYEQYF
v_gene: TRBV7-3; d_gene: -; abundance: -; j_gene: TRBJ2-1; CDR3nt: TGTGCCAGCAGTCTCTACGCGGGGGCGGGGAATGAGCAGTTCTTC; CDR3aa: CASSLYAGAGNEQFF
v_gene: TRBV7-3; d_gene: TRBD1; abundance: -; j_gene: TRBJ2-1; CDR3nt: TGTGCCAGCAGCTTTACTCAGGGGGCAATTGAGTACAATGAGCAGTTCTTC; CDR3aa: CASSFTQGAIEYNEQFF
v_gene: TRBV7-9; d_gene: TRBD1; abundance: -; j_gene: TRBJ1-6; CDR3nt: TGTGCCAGCAGCTTGGTGGGACAGGGTTATAATTCACCCCTCCACTTT; CDR3aa: CASSLVGQGYNSPLHF
v_gene: TRBV2; d_gene: -; abundance: -; j_gene: TRBJ1-2; CDR3nt: TGTGCCAGCAGTGAAGCGCTTCGGGAGGCTGGCTACACCTTC; CDR3aa: CASSEALREAGYTF
v_gene: TRBV5-5; d_gene: TRBD2; abundance: -; j_gene: TRBJ2-3; CDR3nt: TGTGCCAGCAGCCAGACTAGCGGGAGGCCCGCCCGCACAGATACGCAGTATTTT; CDR3aa: CASSQTSGRPARTDTQYF
v_gene: TRBV6-5; d_gene: TRBD1; abundance: -; j_gene: TRBJ2-7; CDR3nt: TGTGCCAGCAGTTTGGCCGGGACAGGGGTTACGCAGTACTTC; CDR3aa: CASSLAGTGVTQYF
v_gene: TRBV11-2; d_gene: -; abundance: -; j_gene: TRBJ2-5; CDR3nt: TGTGCCAGCAGCCCGAACTTGGAGACCCAGTACTTC; CDR3aa: CASSPNLETQYF
v_gene: TRBV5-1; d_gene: TRBD1; abundance: -; j_gene: TRBJ2-7; CDR3nt: TGCGCCAGCAGCTTGGAAGGGGTACAGGGGGTACGGGAGCAGTACTTC; CDR3aa: CASSLEGVQGVREQYF
v_gene: TRBV6-5; d_gene: -; abundance: -; j_gene: TRBJ1-3; CDR3nt: TGTGCCAGCAGTTACTTTGACATCCACTCTGGAAACACCATATATTTT; CDR3aa: CASSYFDIHSGNTIYF
v_gene: TRBV6-6; d_gene: TRBD1; abundance: -; j_gene: TRBJ1-1; CDR3nt: TGTGCCAGCAGTCGACAGGGGAGCAACACTGAAGCTTTCTTT; CDR3aa: CASSRQGSNTEAFF
v_gene: TRBV11-2; d_gene: TRBD1; abundance: -; j_gene: TRBJ2-6; CDR3nt: TGTGCCAGCAGCGCCCCCGGCAGACAGGGGGTGTCTGGGGCCAACGTCCTGACTTTC; CDR3aa: CASSAPGRQGVSGANVLTF
v_gene: TRBV11-2; d_gene: -; abundance: few; j_gene: TRBJ2-1; CDR3nt: TGTGCCAGCAGCTTAGGAGGGCGCGTCAATGAGCAGTTCTTC; CDR3aa: CASSLGGRVNEQFF
v_gene: TRBV19; d_gene: TRBD1; abundance: -; j_gene: TRBJ1-3; CDR3nt: TGTGCCAGTAGGCTGCAAGAGGGGGCCGGAAACACCATATATTTT; CDR3aa: CASRLQEGAGNTIYF
v_gene: TRBV19; d_gene: TRBD1; abundance: -; j_gene: TRBJ2-5; CDR3nt: TGTGCCAGTAGCAGTGACAGGGGGCCAGAGACCCAGTACTTC; CDR3aa: CASSSDRGPETQYF
v_gene: TRBV10-3; d_gene: TRBD2; abundance: -; j_gene: TRBJ2-3; CDR3nt: TGTGCCATCAGTGAGTCGTGGCAAGGTAGCGGGGCAGATACGCAGTATTTT; CDR3aa: CAISESWQGSGADTQYF
v_gene: TRBV30; d_gene: -; abundance: -; j_gene: TRBJ1-1; CDR3nt: TGTGCCTGGTCAGGGATTTGGGTTGAAGCTTTCTTT; CDR3aa: CAWSGIWVEAFF
v_gene: TRBV27; d_gene: TRBD1; abundance: -; j_gene: TRBJ2-6; CDR3nt: TGTGCCAGCTGCCTGACAGGGAGCGGGGCCAACGTCCTGACTTTC; CDR3aa: CASCLTGSGANVLTF
v_gene: TRBV7-9; d_gene: TRBD2; abundance: -; j_gene: TRBJ2-1; CDR3nt: TGTGCCAGCAGCTTATCCGGCGGGAGGCGCCGGGAGCAGTTCTTC; CDR3aa: CASSLSGGRRREQFF
v_gene: TRBV29-1; d_gene: -; abundance: -; j_gene: TRBJ2-3; CDR3nt: TGCAGCGTTGCGGGAGCAGATACGCAGTATTTT; CDR3aa: CSVAGADTQYF
v_gene: TRBV7-9; d_gene: -; abundance: -; j_gene: TRBJ1-1; CDR3nt: TGTGCCAGCAGCTTAGGGGACCTCCGGGAGACTGAAGCTTTCTTT; CDR3aa: CASSLGDLRETEAFF
v_gene: TRBV5-1; d_gene: -; abundance: -; j_gene: TRBJ2-4; CDR3nt: TGCGCCAGCAGCTCCGTTATCGGAGCCAAAAACATTCAGTACTTC; CDR3aa: CASSSVIGAKNIQYF
v_gene: TRBV2; d_gene: -; abundance: few; j_gene: TRBJ1-6; CDR3nt: TGTGCCAGCAGTGGACAGTATTCACCCCTCCACTTT; CDR3aa: CASSGQYSPLHF
v_gene: TRBV24-1; d_gene: TRBD2; abundance: -; j_gene: TRBJ2-5; CDR3nt: TGTGCCACCAGTGCCGGGAGCGGGGGTGGAGGGGAGACCCAGTACTTC; CDR3aa: CATSAGSGGGGETQYF
v_gene: TRBV2; d_gene: -; abundance: many; j_gene: TRBJ2-1; CDR3nt: TGTGCCAGCCGAGACAGAACCTACAATGAGCAGTTCTTC; CDR3aa: CASRDRTYNEQFF
v_gene: TRBV6-4; d_gene: TRBD2; abundance: -; j_gene: TRBJ2-2; CDR3nt: TGTGCCAGCAGTAAGAACGGACTAGCGGGAGGCCTCACCGGGGAGCTGTTTTTT; CDR3aa: CASSKNGLAGGLTGELFF
v_gene: TRBV9; d_gene: -; abundance: -; j_gene: TRBJ1-4; CDR3nt: TGTGCCAGCAGCGTAGTGGCTACTAATGAAAAACTGTTTTTT; CDR3aa: CASSVVATNEKLFF
v_gene: TRBV13; d_gene: TRBD2; abundance: once; j_gene: TRBJ2-3; CDR3nt: TGTGCCAGCAGCTTCGGGGGGACTGGCACAGATACGCAGTATTTT; CDR3aa: CASSFGGTGTDTQYF
v_gene: TRBV4-2; d_gene: -; abundance: -; j_gene: TRBJ1-3; CDR3nt: TGTGCCAGCAGCCAAGCCCGGGGGTATGGAAACACCATATATTTT; CDR3aa: CASSQARGYGNTIYF
v_gene: TRBV4-1; d_gene: TRBD1; abundance: -; j_gene: TRBJ1-2; CDR3nt: TGCGCCAGCAGCCAGGCTAGACAGGGGACGATGGGGGGCTACACCTTC; CDR3aa: CASSQARQGTMGGYTF
v_gene: TRBV28; d_gene: TRBD1; abundance: few; j_gene: TRBJ2-7; CDR3nt: TGTGCCAGCAGAACCTCTCCGGGACAGATAGTCTACGAGCAGTACTTC; CDR3aa: CASRTSPGQIVYEQYF
v_gene: TRBV6-4; d_gene: -; abundance: -; j_gene: TRBJ1-2; CDR3nt: TGTGCCAGCAGCCCAGGGGAGGGCGGGGACTATGGCTACACCTTC; CDR3aa: CASSPGEGGDYGYTF
v_gene: TRBV6-5; d_gene: -; abundance: -; j_gene: TRBJ1-1; CDR3nt: TGTGCCACCACAGGCAACACTGAAGCTTTCTTT; CDR3aa: CATTGNTEAFF
v_gene: TRBV7-3; d_gene: TRBD2; abundance: -; j_gene: TRBJ2-1; CDR3nt: TGTGCCAGCAGCTTATTACCGGGGGGCTCCTACAATGAGCAGTTCTTC; CDR3aa: CASSLLPGGSYNEQFF
v_gene: TRBV19; d_gene: TRBD1; abundance: -; j_gene: TRBJ2-5; CDR3nt: TGTGCCAGTAGTCCTTTGGACAGGGGTAAGGAGACCCAGTACTTC; CDR3aa: CASSPLDRGKETQYF
v_gene: TRBV6-5; d_gene: -; abundance: -; j_gene: TRBJ1-2; CDR3nt: TGTGCCAGCAGTCCCTCCGGGGGGGCTAAAGGCTACACCTTC; CDR3aa: CASSPSGGAKGYTF
v_gene: TRBV5-4; d_gene: -; abundance: -; j_gene: TRBJ2-3; CDR3nt: TGTGCCAGCAGCTTGGTAGCGGATACAGATACGCAGTATTTT; CDR3aa: CASSLVADTDTQYF
v_gene: TRBV6-5; d_gene: -; abundance: -; j_gene: TRBJ1-6; CDR3nt: TGTGCCAGCCATAGATCGCATAATTCACCCCTCCACTTT; CDR3aa: CASHRSHNSPLHF
v_gene: TRBV4-1; d_gene: -; abundance: once; j_gene: TRBJ2-1; CDR3nt: TGCGCCAGCAGCCAACCTTCCAGGGGTGAGCAGTTCTTC; CDR3aa: CASSQPSRGEQFF
v_gene: TRBV6-5; d_gene: TRBD1; abundance: -; j_gene: TRBJ2-7; CDR3nt: TGTGCCAGCAGTTACTCGACAGGGGCCCTTTCCTACGAGCAGTACTTC; CDR3aa: CASSYSTGALSYEQYF
v_gene: TRBV29-1; d_gene: -; abundance: -; j_gene: TRBJ2-7; CDR3nt: TGCAGCGTTAGGGAAGGGGGATTCTACGAGCAGTACTTC; CDR3aa: CSVREGGFYEQYF
v_gene: TRBV6-5; d_gene: -; abundance: -; j_gene: TRBJ1-1; CDR3nt: TGTGCCAGCAGAGTCGACAGGTCGCTAGCTTTCTTT; CDR3aa: CASRVDRSLAFF
v_gene: TRBV24-1; d_gene: -; abundance: -; j_gene: TRBJ1-2; CDR3nt: TGTGCCACCAGTGACGAGACAGGTGGAGAGGATGGCTACACCTTC; CDR3aa: CATSDETGGEDGYTF
v_gene: TRBV11-2; d_gene: -; abundance: few; j_gene: TRBJ2-1; CDR3nt: TGTGCCAGCAGCCCTATCCCGCGTTGGGAGCAGTTCTTC; CDR3aa: CASSPIPRWEQFF
v_gene: TRBV7-9; d_gene: TRBD2; abundance: -; j_gene: TRBJ2-3; CDR3nt: TGTGCCAGCAGCTCCGGACTAGCGGGAGGCCTGGTTATCACAGATACGCAGTATTTT; CDR3aa: CASSSGLAGGLVITDTQYF
v_gene: TRBV5-1; d_gene: -; abundance: -; j_gene: TRBJ2-5; CDR3nt: TGCGCCAGCAGCTTGCCTACAGGGCAAGAGACCCAGTACTTC; CDR3aa: CASSLPTGQETQYF
v_gene: TRBV15; d_gene: -; abundance: -; j_gene: TRBJ1-4; CDR3nt: TGTGCCACCAGCAGAGACCTGATGGGCGGGGTTGAAAAACTGTTTTTT; CDR3aa: CATSRDLMGGVEKLFF
v_gene: TRBV7-9; d_gene: -; abundance: few; j_gene: TRBJ1-4; CDR3nt: TGTGCCAGCAGCTTCGGGGGGCCTAATGAAAAACTGTTTTTT; CDR3aa: CASSFGGPNEKLFF
v_gene: TRBV5-1; d_gene: TRBD2; abundance: -; j_gene: TRBJ2-5; CDR3nt: TGCGCCAGCAGCTTTTTAGCGGGAGTAGAGACCCAGTACTTC; CDR3aa: CASSFLAGVETQYF
v_gene: TRBV5-1; d_gene: TRBD1; abundance: -; j_gene: TRBJ2-2; CDR3nt: TGCGCCAGCAGCCCCGGGACAGGGAGCACCGGGGAGCTGTTTTTT; CDR3aa: CASSPGTGSTGELFF
v_gene: TRBV2; d_gene: TRBD1; abundance: few; j_gene: TRBJ1-6; CDR3nt: TGTGCCAGCAGTCAGGGGGCAAGGAATTCACCCCTCCACTTT; CDR3aa: CASSQGARNSPLHF
v_gene: TRBV5-5; d_gene: TRBD1; abundance: -; j_gene: TRBJ2-7; CDR3nt: TGTGCCAGCAGCATCCCGGGACAGGGCGAACTTCTGTACTTC; CDR3aa: CASSIPGQGELLYF
v_gene: TRBV11-2; d_gene: TRBD1; abundance: once; j_gene: TRBJ2-7; CDR3nt: TGTGCCAGCGACAGGGGATCTCACGAGCAGTACTTC; CDR3aa: CASDRGSHEQYF
v_gene: TRBV20-1; d_gene: -; abundance: -; j_gene: TRBJ2-3; CDR3nt: TGCAGTGCTAGTCGACAGGGAGGAAATACGCAGTATTTT; CDR3aa: CSASRQGGNTQYF
v_gene: TRBV20-1; d_gene: -; abundance: -; j_gene: TRBJ2-7; CDR3nt: TGCAGTGCTAGTTTTCGACAGCCTCCCAAGCAGTACTTC; CDR3aa: CSASFRQPPKQYF
v_gene: TRBV9; d_gene: -; abundance: once; j_gene: TRBJ1-2; CDR3nt: TGTGCCAGCAGCCCCCAGGGAGGGGAGAGCTATGGCTACACCTTC; CDR3aa: CASSPQGGESYGYTF
v_gene: TRBV5-8; d_gene: -; abundance: -; j_gene: TRBJ1-1; CDR3nt: TGTGCCAGCAGCAGGCTGACAGGAGGAGCTTTCTTT; CDR3aa: CASSRLTGGAFF